The 17 T cell receptor beta chains given below trace back to one sample, sequenced in a study of T cell responses to AZD1222 COVID-19 vaccine. Repertoires were generated with immunoSEQ multiplex PCR, while TCRdb's copy carries only in-frame clones and drops some. The sample carries some 80,000 clones, around 90% recorded once. The sample consisted of peripheral blood, taken on day 0 of MenACWY control vaccination. These TCRs come from an adult in good health.

The chain carries TRBV5-4 and TRBJ2-1, with D possibly matching TRBD2 (6 bases). The CDR3 covers 14 residues. Germline V lookup: CDR1 SGHNT, CDR2 YYREEE (reference sequence). V was clipped by 5 bases and J by 7 bases, with 16 bases between them. The CDR3 loop reads CASSRASGGNEQFF. The CDR3 coding sequence is TGTGCCAGCAGTCGGGCCTCTGGGGGGAATGAGCAGTTCTTC.

This rearrangement joins TRBV29-1 to TRBJ2-1; tentative D call: TRBD2 (5 bases). Per germline, CDR1 SQVTM and CDR2 ANQGSEA. The CDR3 is 18 amino acids. The V end lost 5 bases, the J end lost 1 base, and 24 bases lay between the germline ends. Written as DNA, the CDR3 is TGCAGCGTTTCTCCACCGAACTTGAGGGAATTGTCCTACAATGAGCAGTTCTTC. Amino acids: CSVSPPNLRELSYNEQFF.

The chain employs TRBV19 and TRBJ2-7, with D hard to call. Between the trimmed V and J ends, which lost 0 bases and 2 bases, there was a span of 5 bases. There are 13 residues in the CDR3. The germline V gene encodes CDR1 LNHDA and CDR2 SQIVND (reference sequence). The CDR3 DNA follows: TGTGCCAGTAGTATAGACTCAACCTACGAGCAGTACTTC. Translated: CASSIDSTYEQYF.

In the case of this clone: The junction differs from germline at one of its ends, possibly a read error. This sequence joins TRBV6-5 and TRBJ1-1; 10 bases are shared with TRBD1. CDR3 length: 14 residues. Per germline, CDR1 MNHEY and CDR2 SVGAGI. CDR3 nucleotides: TGTGCCAGCAAGTCGACAGGGGGCGGATACCCCTGGGCTTTT. This encodes CASKSTGGGYPWAF.

The CDR3 loop is CASSLDWSSYEQYF. CDR3 in DNA: TGTGCCAGCAGCTTAGACTGGAGCTCCTACGAGCAGTACTTC. The V gene is TRBV5-8, the J gene TRBJ2-7; D call uncertain. CDR1 and CDR2 (germline): SGHTS, YDEGEE. This CDR3 region has 14 residues. V was trimmed by 2 bases and J by 0 bases, leaving 9 bases between them. Full variable domain (outside the CDR3, taken from reference TRBV5-8 and TRBJ2-7): EAGVTQSPTHLIKTRGQQATLRCSPISGHTSVYWYQQALGLGLQFLLWYDEGEERNRGNFPPRFSGRQFPNYSSELNVNALELEDSALYLCASSLDWSSYEQYFGPGTRLTVT.

In its sample, this clone was seen a few times. This specimen includes other DNA sequences encoding the same CDR3. This chain connects TRBV19 to TRBJ2-7; 7 nucleotides line up with TRBD1. J lost 3 bases, V lost 3 bases, and 2 bases had no gene match. This CDR3 comprises 13 residues. Germline V gene data show CDR1 as LNHDA and CDR2 as SQIVND (reference sequence). CDR3 sequence (DNA): TGTGCCAGTAGTATCAGACAGGGCTACGAGCAGTACTTC. This sequence encodes CASSIRQGYEQYF.

The chain joins TRBV4-1 to TRBJ1-6, with D perhaps TRBD1 (6 bases). Trimming took off 3 bases at V and 6 bases at J, with 18 bases between the two ends. This CDR3 is 17 amino acids long. Germline V lookup: CDR1 MGHRA, CDR2 YSYEKL. This CDR3 is CASSQNTGASGNSPLHF. The CDR3 DNA sequence: TGCGCCAGCAGCCAGAACACGGGGGCTAGTGGTAATTCACCCCTCCACTTT.

CDR3 coding DNA: TGCGCCAGCAGCCCCGGCGCGGGGGGGACAGATACGCAGTATTTT. It is translated as CASSPGAGGTDTQYF. The chain employs TRBV5-1 and TRBJ2-3, with TRBD2 identical over 9 bases. J lost 3 bases, V lost 4 bases, and 6 bases had no gene match. In germline, CDR1 is SGHRS, CDR2 YFSETQ. CDR3 size: 15 residues.

This chain links TRBV9 with TRBJ2-3; 7 bases map to TRBD1. CDR1 and CDR2 (germline): SGDLS, YYNGEE. V was pared by 1 base and J by 3 bases, with 5 bases of the junction left unmatched. The CDR3 extends over 15 amino acids. The DNA of the CDR3 is TGTGCCAGCAGCGTAAGAGGGGGCTCGACAGATACGCAGTATTTT. Its translation is CASSVRGGSTDTQYF.

The chain links TRBV4-2 to TRBJ2-7, with D unresolved. V lost 0 bases, J lost 2 bases, and 11 bases lay in between. Looked up from germline, CDR1 is LGHNA and CDR2 is YNFKEQ. This CDR3 is built from 15 residues. The CDR3 is CASSQDINWTYEQYF. The CDR3 DNA is TGTGCCAGCAGCCAAGATATCAACTGGACCTACGAGCAGTACTTC.

This chain joins TRBV5-1 and TRBJ1-3; D may be TRBD1 (5 bases). The CDR3 sequence is 15 residues long. Germline V gene sequence: CDR1 SGHRS, CDR2 YFSETQ. V shed 0 bases and J shed 3 bases, with 10 bases lying between them. CDR3 residues: CASSLGQSDGNTIYF. CDR3 nucleotides: TGCGCCAGCAGCTTGGGACAGTCTGATGGAAACACCATATATTTT.

This rearrangement joins TRBV7-3 to TRBJ2-7; 10 bases line up with TRBD2. CDR1 and CDR2 from the germline V gene are SGHTA and FQGTGA. CDR3 length equals 14 residues. V was clipped by 8 bases and J by 3 bases; unmatched bases: 7. CDR3 bases: TGTGCCAGCGGTCTAGCGGGGGACAGCTACGAGCAGTACTTC. Translated, it gives CASGLAGDSYEQYF.

This clone occurred once. The rearrangement links TRBV7-9 to TRBJ2-5, with 7 bases aligning to TRBD2. Per the germline V gene, CDR1 is SEHNR and CDR2 is FQNEAQ (reference sequence). The J segment lost 5 bases and the V segment lost 5 bases, leaving 8 bases of the junction unmatched. This CDR3 region has 14 residues. In DNA, the CDR3 is TGTGCCAGCAGCGCTGGACTAGGGTGGGAGACCCAGTACTTC. Its protein product is CASSAGLGWETQYF. Looking up the rest from reference TRBV7-9 and TRBJ2-5 gives the full variable domain: DTGVSQNPRHKITKRGQNVTFRCDPISEHNRLYWYRQTLGQGPEFLTYFQNEAQLEKSRLLSDRFSAERPKGSFSTLEIQRTEQGDSAMYLCASSAGLGWETQYFGPGTRLLVL.

The V gene is TRBV15, the J gene TRBJ2-7, with D hard to call. Per the germline V gene, CDR1 is LNHNV and CDR2 is YYDKDF (reference sequence). CDR3 size: 14 residues. V lost 2 bases to trimming and J lost 0 bases, with 8 bases between them. CDR3 loop: CATSRQQGSYEQYF. DNA for the CDR3: TGTGCCACCAGCAGACAACAAGGCTCCTACGAGCAGTACTTC.

The genes are TRBV6-5 and TRBJ1-4, with 7 nucleotides matching TRBD1. CDR1 and CDR2 (germline): MNHEY, SVGAGI. V lost 4 bases, J lost 5 bases, and 4 bases stayed unmatched. The CDR3 is made up of 14 amino acids. The CDR3 DNA sequence: TGTGCCAGCAGTTGGGACAGAATAAATGAAAAACTGTTTTTT. Residues: CASSWDRINEKLFF.

This chain joins TRBV5-5 and TRBJ2-7; 9 bases align to TRBD1. The ends lost 2 bases at V and 5 bases at J; junction bases unmatched: 11. This CDR3 has 16 residues. Germline V CDR1 and CDR2: SGHKS, YYEKEE (reference sequence). CDR3 sequence reads: CASSLEIGQGNHEQYF. The CDR3 nucleotides are TGTGCCAGCAGCTTAGAAATAGGACAGGGGAACCACGAGCAGTACTTC.

The chain has TRBV5-6 and TRBJ1-1, with unresolved D. This CDR3 comprises 13 residues. With 0 bases removed from V and 2 bases from J, the gap between germline ends came to 5 bases. CDR1 and CDR2 (germline): SGHDT, YYEEEE. CDR3 nucleotides: TGTGCCAGCAGCTTGGACGATAACACTGAAGCTTTCTTT. Its translation: CASSLDDNTEAFF.